These T cell receptor beta chains were read from a single sample in a study of post-analysis software for immune sequencing data. TCRdb re-derived calls from the PCR reads in MiXCR, one entry per CDR3 protein. The profile shows some 240,000 distinct CDR3 sequences, 36% of them singletons. The sequenced sample consisted of blood. Receptors were obtained from a girl under 18 with multiple sclerosis. Each CDR3 is given without its conserved first and last residue. Each record gives: V gene, CDR3 protein.

V: TRBV19
CDR3: ASSSPDHQPQH

V: TRBV27
CDR3: ASSPRLQGLCQPQH

V: TRBV7-8
CDR3: ASSSRREETQY

V: TRBV28
CDR3: ASSLLGTSQY

V: TRBV10-3
CDR3: AISESRGQMTGELF

V: TRBV28
CDR3: AGSLRGAHSYEQY

V: TRBV28
CDR3: ASSGRADRGLGEQY

V: TRBV2
CDR3: ASNTPGRQGTTMKQY

V: TRBV10-1
CDR3: ASSDGYPGTQY

V: TRBV7-6
CDR3: ASSFGLAGSLRNEQF

V: TRBV20-1
CDR3: SARGVDTQY

V: TRBV11-3
CDR3: ASSLAYGGELF

V: TRBV4-1
CDR3: ASSQDQAVNEKLF

V: TRBV12-3/TRBV12-4
CDR3: ASSLAPRAGEQPQH

V: TRBV6-1
CDR3: ASSVLRGSLAKNIQY

V: TRBV20-1
CDR3: SAREDLRAGYGYT

V: TRBV5-1
CDR3: ASSSSEPHEQY

V: TRBV15
CDR3: ATSITDTQY

V: TRBV20-1
CDR3: SALGPQETQY

V: TRBV5-1
CDR3: ASSSGLLSSYEQY

V: TRBV10-3
CDR3: AMGQGADTEAF

V: TRBV3-1
CDR3: ASSLTRGSPLH

V: TRBV20-1
CDR3: SARAGAGRGDTQY

V: TRBV5-1
CDR3: ASATQGGNYGYT

V: TRBV20-1
CDR3: SSSRPGPVETQY

V: TRBV18
CDR3: ASSTGVIGTEAF

V: TRBV27
CDR3: ASSPRQGGYYGYT

V: TRBV25-1
CDR3: ASRQIETQY

V: TRBV12-3/TRBV12-4
CDR3: ASSFWAGTDIYGYT

V: TRBV5-1
CDR3: ASSSQETQY

V: TRBV7-9
CDR3: ASSSIRTDTQY

V: TRBV7-9
CDR3: ASSSTGRTSSTDTQY

V: TRBV7-2
CDR3: ASSSHVDTEAF

V: TRBV12-3/TRBV12-4
CDR3: ASTTGVSPRNTIY

V: TRBV6-5
CDR3: ASSYAETSGSLETQY

V: TRBV11-1
CDR3: ASSLEGQTYEQY

V: TRBV14
CDR3: ASSPLTVSSYNEQF

V: TRBV7-2
CDR3: ASSFQGGRTSGRIHEQY

V: TRBV5-5
CDR3: ASSTEGGPDTGELF

V: TRBV18
CDR3: ASSPLAGGESGEQF

V: TRBV7-2
CDR3: ASSLGPGVGPGELF

V: TRBV7-9
CDR3: ASRVGFGDDEQF

V: TRBV24-1
CDR3: ATSDPGPAGVEETQY

V: TRBV7-8
CDR3: ASSLGEGTEAF

V: TRBV3-1
CDR3: ASSQGQTIAKNIQY

V: TRBV20-1
CDR3: SAREGAGYEQY

V: TRBV5-5
CDR3: ASSSAGRGRDGYT

V: TRBV30
CDR3: AWSVLSAPQY

V: TRBV20-1
CDR3: SAISLAGIYEQY

V: TRBV25-1
CDR3: AGQRSSSYNSPLH

V: TRBV18
CDR3: ASPLTGEDEQF

V: TRBV28
CDR3: ASSRTGQGTEAF

V: TRBV5-1
CDR3: ASSPGTVMNAEAF

V: TRBV19
CDR3: ASRVGHLMNTEAF

V: TRBV11-2
CDR3: ASSRRADEQY